The 30 T cell receptor beta chains in this list originate from one sample, sequenced in a study of cytomegalovirus exposure and HLA in healthy donors. Use of 60 Vbeta and 13 Jbeta primers characterized the PCR. The method was immunoSEQ multiplex PCR; TCRdb's version includes in-frame clones alone and lacks a portion of them. Its clone listing holds around 40,000 clones. The sample comprised PBMCs. The receptors shown here come from a man aged 25-40 years in good health and CMV-seronegative.

The rearrangement joins TRBV27 to TRBJ2-7; TRBD2 matches 7 bases. Germline-derived CDR1 and CDR2 are MNHEY and SMNVEV (reference sequence). V lost 6 bases to trimming and J lost 7 bases; unmatched junction nucleotides: 12. The CDR3 is 14 amino acids. The CDR3 DNA reads as TGTGCCAGCAGCCCTAGCGGATACCTACCTGAGCAGTACTTC. Its protein product is CASSPSGYLPEQYF.

V usage is TRBV5-1 and J usage is TRBJ2-2; D may be TRBD2 (5 bases). The CDR3 sequence is 13 residues long. The V gene's germline CDR1 is SGHRS and CDR2 YFSETQ. V was clipped by 2 bases and J by 6 bases, with 8 bases between them. The CDR3 nucleotides read TGCGCCAGCAGCTTTATGGGAGCCGGGGAGCTGTTTTTT. Translation: CASSFMGAGELFF.

This chain uses TRBV4-2 with TRBJ2-7; 9 bases fit TRBD1. Trimming cost V 4 bases and J 2 bases; bases outside gene matches: 3. The CDR3 covers 14 residues. Germline CDR1 LGHNA, CDR2 YNFKEQ. The CDR3 DNA is TGTGCCAGCAGCCTCGGACAGGGGACCTACGAGCAGTACTTC. This sequence encodes CASSLGQGTYEQYF.

The chain uses TRBV4-3 and TRBJ2-1, with 10 positions matching TRBD2. Germline-derived CDR1 and CDR2 are LGHNA and YSLEER. This CDR3 comprises 17 residues. V gave up 6 bases and J gave up 6 bases; unmatched junction bases: 14. As DNA, the CDR3 is TGCGCCAGCAGTCAATATATTACTAGCGGGACGGGCAATGAGCAGTTCTTC. This translates into CASSQYITSGTGNEQFF.

This chain connects TRBV4-1 to TRBJ2-1, with 13 bases lining up with TRBD2. Germline lookup yields CDR1 MGHRA and CDR2 YSYEKL. With V trimmed by 5 bases and J by 6 bases, 4 bases remained unmatched. The CDR3 loop spans 15 amino acids. The CDR3 here is CASSFRLAGGNEQFF. The CDR3 DNA follows: TGCGCCAGCAGCTTCCGACTAGCGGGAGGCAATGAGCAGTTCTTC.

V and J are TRBV5-4 and TRBJ2-7, with 15 positions matching TRBD2. Unmatched junction bases numbered 9, after V lost 3 bases and J lost 2 bases. Germline CDR1 reads SGHNT; CDR2 reads YYREEE (reference sequence). The CDR3 contains 18 residues. The CDR3 bases are TGTGCCAGCAGCTCGCCCGGACTAGCGGGAGGGTACACCTACGAGCAGTACTTC. As protein: CASSSPGLAGGYTYEQYF.

CDR3 nucleotides: TGTGCCAGCAGCACTAGACAGGTTCCTAATGAAAAACTGTTTTTT. Residues: CASSTRQVPNEKLFF. This chain joins TRBV5-4 and TRBJ1-4; the D gene is possibly TRBD1 (6 bases). The CDR3 loop spans 15 amino acids. Germline values: CDR1 SGHNT, CDR2 YYREEE (reference sequence). The V end lost 4 bases, the J end lost 3 bases, and 13 bases lay between the germline ends. Full variable domain (missing parts from reference TRBV5-4 and TRBJ1-4): ETGVTQSPTHLIKTRGQQVTLRCSSQSGHNTVSWYQQALGQGPQFIFQYYREEENGRGNFPPRFSGLQFPNYSSELNVNALELDDSALYLCASSTRQVPNEKLFFGSGTQLSVL.

The V call is TRBV19, the J call TRBJ2-7, with D perhaps matching TRBD2 (6 bases). Trimming pared 6 bases from V and 2 bases from J, leaving 11 bases between. This CDR3 has 13 residues. CDR1 is LNHDA and CDR2 is SQIVND in the germline V gene (reference sequence). In DNA, the CDR3 is TGTGCCAGTAGCCTAGCGCCAGCCTACGAGCAGTACTTC. Encoded protein: CASSLAPAYEQYF.

The chain couples TRBV29-1 to TRBJ2-7; 7 positions match TRBD2. This CDR3 is built from 13 residues. Germline-derived CDR1 and CDR2 are SQVTM and ANQGSEA. V dropped 4 bases and J dropped 5; count of bases not matched to a gene: 8. The CDR3 DNA follows: TGCAGCGTTGTCGGGCGGGAGATCCACGAGCAGTACTTC. Protein: CSVVGREIHEQYF.

This chain links TRBV4-1 with TRBJ2-1, with no clear D. This CDR3 comprises 15 residues. Germline lookup yields CDR1 MGHRA and CDR2 YSYEKL. V was shortened by 1 base and J by 2 bases, with 9 bases between the two germline ends. CDR3 amino acids: CASSQGGRPYNEQFF. DNA of the CDR3: TGCGCCAGCAGCCAAGGAGGAAGACCCTACAATGAGCAGTTCTTC.

The V gene is TRBV4-1, the J gene TRBJ2-5; D possibly corresponds to TRBD1 (5 bases). Germline CDR1 and CDR2: MGHRA and YSYEKL. Trimming took 5 bases from V and 2 from J, leaving 12 bases between them. This CDR3 has 14 residues. The CDR3: CASSATGFQETQYF. The CDR3 DNA follows: TGCGCCAGCAGCGCCACAGGATTTCAAGAGACCCAGTACTTC.

In DNA, the CDR3 is TGTGCCAGCAGCCAAGATCCCAGCGGGGTTTACAATGAGCAGTTCTTC. Protein product: CASSQDPSGVYNEQFF. The chain uses TRBV4-2 and TRBJ2-1; TRBD2 matches 7 bases. The CDR3 is 16 residues long. V was clipped by 0 bases and J by 4 bases; unmatched bases: 6. Germline CDR1 LGHNA, CDR2 YNFKEQ.

The chain links TRBV5-1 to TRBJ1-2; 7 positions match TRBD1. The ends lost 1 base at V and 8 bases at J; junction bases unmatched: 14. Germline V gene lookup returns CDR1 SGHRS and CDR2 YFSETQ. CDR3 size: 16 residues. CDR3 loop: CASSLLPVGQDDGYTF. The CDR3 coding sequence is TGCGCCAGCAGCTTGCTCCCAGTTGGACAGGATGACGGCTACACCTTC.

The chain is built from TRBV29-1 and TRBJ1-4; D remains ambiguous. V was shortened by 0 bases and J by 13 bases, with 15 bases between the two germline ends. CDR1 is SQVTM, CDR2 ANQGSEA, per germline. The CDR3 consists of 13 residues. The CDR3 bases are TGCAGCGTTGAAGAGACGATCAGACAAGGACTGTTTTTT. It specifies CSVEETIRQGLFF.

The rearrangement uses TRBV19 and TRBJ1-1; D is ambiguous. This CDR3 is 12 amino acids long. V shed 3 bases and J shed 7 bases, with 9 bases lying between them. The germline V gene has CDR1 LNHDA and CDR2 SQIVND (reference sequence). This chain's CDR3 is CASSMTQIEAFF. The CDR3, as DNA: TGTGCCAGTAGTATGACACAAATTGAAGCTTTCTTT. The whole variable domain, filled in from reference TRBV19 and TRBJ1-1, reads DGGITQSPKYLFRKEGQNVTLSCEQNLNHDAMYWYRQDPGQGLRLIYYSQIVNDFQKGDIAEGYSVSREKKESFPLTVTSAQKNPTAFYLCASSMTQIEAFFGQGTRLTVV.

V and J are TRBV10-3 and TRBJ2-7; 8 nucleotides align to TRBD1. Per germline, CDR1 ENHRY and CDR2 SYGVKD. V lost 2 bases, J lost 2 bases, and 5 bases stayed unmatched. The CDR3 contains 15 residues. The CDR3 reads CAISEPGQETYEQYF. In DNA form, the CDR3 reads TGTGCCATCAGTGAGCCGGGACAGGAAACCTACGAGCAGTACTTC.

The V gene is TRBV29-1, the J gene TRBJ1-2; perhaps TRBD1 as D (5 bases). Germline V lookup: CDR1 SQVTM, CDR2 ANQGSEA. The CDR3 extends over 14 amino acids. The V gene lost 6 bases and the J gene lost 3 bases, with 17 bases spanning the gap. The CDR3 region is CSVKDSSWDYGYTF. Written as DNA, the CDR3 is TGCAGCGTCAAAGACAGCTCGTGGGACTATGGCTACACCTTC. Full variable domain (outside the CDR3, taken from reference TRBV29-1 and TRBJ1-2): SAVISQKPSRDICQRGTSLTIQCQVDSQVTMMFWYRQQPGQSLTLIATANQGSEATYESGFVIDKFPISRPNLTFSTLTVSNMSPEDSSIYLCSVKDSSWDYGYTFGSGTRLTVV.

This chain connects TRBV5-4 to TRBJ2-3, with TRBD2 as a possible D gene (6 bases). The V gene lost 0 bases and the J gene lost 1 base, with 12 bases spanning the gap. CDR3 length: 16 residues. CDR1 and CDR2 from the germline V gene are SGHNT and YYREEE (reference sequence). This chain's CDR3 is CASSLDSGVGTDTQYF. The CDR3 nucleotides read TGTGCCAGCAGCTTGGATTCGGGAGTAGGCACAGATACGCAGTATTTT.

V gene TRBV19 combines with J gene TRBJ1-1; 7 positions match TRBD1. The germline V gene has CDR1 LNHDA and CDR2 SQIVND (reference sequence). The CDR3 contains 16 residues. The V gene end was trimmed by 7 bases and the J gene end by 2 bases; junction bases not matched to a gene: 13. This CDR3 is CASIAERGPLNTEAFF. CDR3 sequence (DNA): TGTGCCAGTATCGCGGAGAGGGGGCCCCTAAACACTGAAGCTTTCTTT.

This chain joins TRBV5-8 and TRBJ2-2; 7 nucleotides agree with TRBD2. The J segment lost 4 bases and the V segment lost 4 bases, leaving 10 bases of the junction unmatched. Germline CDR1 SGHTS, CDR2 YDEGEE. This CDR3 is built from 16 residues. Here the CDR3 reads CASSPHAGEGTGELFF. The DNA of the CDR3 is TGTGCCAGCAGCCCGCATGCGGGAGAAGGCACCGGGGAGCTGTTTTTT. Full variable domain (remainder filled in from reference TRBV5-8 and TRBJ2-2): EAGVTQSPTHLIKTRGQQATLRCSPISGHTSVYWYQQALGLGLQFLLWYDEGEERNRGNFPPRFSGRQFPNYSSELNVNALELEDSALYLCASSPHAGEGTGELFFGEGSRLTVL.

The V and J genes are TRBV5-5 and TRBJ1-4; TRBD1 might be the D (6 bases). This CDR3 contains 15 residues. Per the germline V gene, CDR1 is SGHKS and CDR2 is YYEKEE (reference sequence). V lost 4 bases, J lost 4 bases, and 14 bases lay in between. The CDR3 sequence: CASSLRPGDNEKLFF. The CDR3 bases are TGTGCCAGCAGCCTTCGTCCAGGGGATAATGAAAAACTGTTTTTT.

The DNA of the CDR3 is TGTGCCAGTAGTGATAGCGGGAGTCACTACGAGCAGTACTTC. This translates into CASSDSGSHYEQYF. The V gene is TRBV19, the J gene TRBJ2-7, with 9 bases fitting TRBD2. Germline CDR1 is LNHDA and CDR2 is SQIVND (reference sequence). J gave up 3 bases and V 5 bases, and 5 bases lay outside the gene matches. This CDR3 has 14 residues.

The V gene is TRBV5-4, the J gene TRBJ2-7, with D tentatively TRBD2 (6 bases). Germline CDR1 and CDR2: SGHNT and YYREEE (reference sequence). V lost 1 base and J 3 bases, leaving 26 bases between the germline ends. The CDR3 loop spans 19 amino acids. The CDR3 reads CASSLWGGVSPGKSYEQYF. DNA of the CDR3: TGTGCCAGCAGCTTGTGGGGCGGGGTCTCACCCGGGAAGAGCTACGAGCAGTACTTC.

This chain links TRBV30 with TRBJ1-5, with TRBD1 as a possible D gene (5 bases). This CDR3 has 15 amino acids. Trimming cost V 2 bases and J 5 bases, with 16 bases left between them. Germline CDR1 is GTSNPN and CDR2 is SVGIG (reference sequence). In nucleotides, the CDR3 is TGTGCCTGGAGTAACCCAGGACAAGGCCATCAGCCCCAGCATTTT. Translation: CAWSNPGQGHQPQHF.

The V gene is TRBV7-9, the J gene TRBJ1-1, with D unclear. V lost 3 bases to trimming and J lost 3 bases, with 11 bases between them. Germline V gene data show CDR1 as SEHNR and CDR2 as FQNEAQ (reference sequence). The CDR3 sequence is 14 residues long. The CDR3 is CASSFYVGDTEAFF. The CDR3 nucleotides read TGTGCCAGCAGCTTCTATGTCGGAGACACTGAAGCTTTCTTT.

The chain couples TRBV19 to TRBJ1-2; 8 nucleotides align to TRBD1. CDR3 length: 15 residues. V lost 6 bases, J lost 1 base, and 7 bases stayed unmatched. CDR1 is LNHDA, CDR2 SQIVND, per germline (reference sequence). The CDR3 sequence is CASRDRADFNYGYTF. CDR3 nucleotide sequence: TGTGCCAGTAGGGACAGGGCGGACTTTAACTATGGCTACACCTTC.

The chain has TRBV27 and TRBJ1-2; perhaps TRBD1 as D (5 bases). The CDR3 has 14 residues. V dropped 3 bases and J dropped 8 bases, with 16 bases sitting between them. CDR1 and CDR2 (germline): MNHEY, SMNVEV (reference sequence). The DNA of the CDR3 is TGTGCCAGCAGTTTTTCGGGGGAAGGATACGGCTACACCTTC. It specifies CASSFSGEGYGYTF.

V and J are TRBV4-1 and TRBJ1-6; no clear D. Trimming left V 6 bases short and J 9 bases short, with 15 bases between. Germline CDR1 reads MGHRA; CDR2 reads YSYEKL. CDR3 size: 14 residues. The CDR3 here is CASRYEISSSPLHF. The CDR3 coding sequence is TGCGCCAGCAGATACGAGATATCGAGTTCACCCCTCCACTTT.

This chain joins TRBV10-3 and TRBJ2-1; TRBD2 aligns across 8 bases. Germline V gene lookup returns CDR1 ENHRY and CDR2 SYGVKD. CDR3 length: 16 residues. The V gene end was trimmed by 8 bases and the J gene end by 3 bases; junction bases not matched to a gene: 12. The CDR3, as DNA: TGTGCCATCGGATCATTAGCGGGACTCCACTACAATGAGCAGTTCTTC. This sequence encodes CAIGSLAGLHYNEQFF.

The V gene is TRBV6-5, the J gene TRBJ1-2; D is unresolved. The CDR3 has 14 amino acids. CDR1 and CDR2 (germline): MNHEY, SVGAGI. Trimming removed 0 bases at V and 4 bases at J, with 9 bases between. The DNA for the CDR3 is TGTGCCAGCAGTTACTCGGTAGGGAGCTATGGCTACACCTTC. Protein: CASSYSVGSYGYTF.